This T cell receptor beta chain emerged from a study of T cell responses to AZD1222 COVID-19 vaccine. This clone was detected once. Its cognate antigen is unknown. The protocol was immunoSEQ multiplex PCR, while the TCRdb copy is restricted to in-frame clones and leaves out a portion. The sample has about 110,000 clones; roughly 90% are singletons. Germline loops: CDR1 LGHNA, CDR2 YNFKEQ. This CDR3 has 15 residues. V lost 1 base to trimming and J lost 0 bases, with 9 bases between them. Study findings and constraints: At baseline, seropositivity was found in only six AZD1222 recipients.

Sample: peripheral blood, taken on day 0 of AZD1222 vaccination. This chain uses TRBV4-2 with TRBJ1-2; no firm D call. This TCR came from an adult in good health. CDR3 loop: CASSQVEQPNYGYTF. CDR3 sequence (DNA): TGTGCCAGCAGCCAAGTGGAGCAACCTAACTATGGCTACACCTTC.